These 4 T cell receptor beta chains were sequenced from one sample in a study of regulatory dendritic cells for organ transplantation. Produced via immunoSEQ multiplex PCR; TCRdb's table is partial and in-frame only. The sample has under 40,000 clones, under 95% seen once. The specimen was naive CD8+ T cells from blood. Subset of the sample: CD45RA+ naive T cells. The receptor source for this set is a human donor in good health.

This chain joins TRBV7-6 and TRBJ2-7, with D possibly TRBD2 on 5 matching bases. The CDR3 length is 15 residues. Per the germline V gene, CDR1 is SGHVS and CDR2 is FNYEAQ. V lost 5 bases and J lost 0, with 14 bases in between. CDR3 loop: CASSSGPGISYEQYF. CDR3 nucleotide sequence: TGTGCCAGCAGCAGCGGACCAGGAATCTCCTACGAGCAGTACTTC.

The chain carries TRBV19 and TRBJ1-2; no firm D call. The CDR3 has 17 residues. Germline V CDR1 and CDR2: LNHDA, SQIVND (reference sequence). With 0 bases removed from V and 4 bases from J, the gap between germline ends came to 18 bases. The CDR3, as DNA: TGTGCCAGTAGTATAGATCTGGAGACACAGAAACTCTATGGCTACACCTTC. Amino acid sequence: CASSIDLETQKLYGYTF.

The rearrangement joins TRBV6-1 to TRBJ2-7, with TRBD1 as a possible D gene (5 bases). Germline values: CDR1 MNHNS, CDR2 SASEGT. CDR3 length: 12 residues. Deletions cut 6 bases from V and 3 bases from J, with 9 bases between. Written as DNA, the CDR3 is TGTGCCAGCAGGACGACAGTCTACGAGCAGTACTTC. Amino acid sequence: CASRTTVYEQYF.

V is TRBV11-2 and J is TRBJ2-1; tentatively, D is TRBD1 (5 bases). Trimming cost V 5 bases and J 9 bases, with 17 bases left between them. Germline-derived CDR1 and CDR2 are SGHAT and FQNNGV. The CDR3 length is 14 residues. CDR3 region: CASSQGAPDVEQFF. CDR3 DNA: TGTGCCAGCAGCCAAGGGGCCCCCGATGTTGAGCAGTTCTTC.